This TCR beta chain was observed in a study of PD-1 blockade in classical Hodgkin lymphoma (dated by TCRdb to the early 2020s). Broadly, across the study: Nivolumab dosing was 3 mg/kg intravenously every 2 weeks, continuing until either disease progression or unacceptable toxicity. The study used CyTOF and TCR beta sequencing to define a peripheral blood immune signature of response to PD-1 blockade in classical Hodgkin lymphoma.

The label giving this sample's time point can be read as: cycle 4 day 1 (C4D1), after less than seven weeks of nivolumab. All trial patients had relapsed after autologous stem cell transplantation, with cohorts A, B and C differing in prior brentuximab vedotin exposure. The trial cohort comprised fewer than 65 patients with relapsed/refractory classical Hodgkin lymphoma whose best overall responses were complete response, partial response or progressive disease. Single-agent nivolumab was administered to trial patients in the multi-cohort phase II CheckMate 205 trial. An independent review committee assessed best overall response by applying the 2007 International Working Group response criteria. Trial PBMCs were collected immediately before nivolumab initiation (C1D1) and during therapy at cycle 2 day 1 and cycle 4 day 1. After peripheral blood was drawn into 8 mL Vacutainer Cell Preparation Tubes, PBMCs were isolated by centrifugation and then cryopreserved.

As encoded in the germline V gene (reference sequence), CDR1 is MNHEY while CDR2 is SMNVEV. The CDR3, from cysteine to phenylalanine, totals 15 residues. Of all the DNA, just the CDR3 is kept, 45 bases in frame from base 1. V drops 3 bases and J drops 5 bases, leaving 14 bases in between. The full study reports these points: Only a single clinical trial cohort was studied, and what caused the repertoire differences, possibly disease activity or prior therapy, remained undefined. A significant rise by C4D1 was seen in CD4+ but not CD8+ TCR diversity (p=0.0027 vs p=0.16), with the rise being most apparent in complete responders (p=0.02). Lower diversity was observed in patients in whom nivolumab was started less than 1 year after ASCT, and these patients were excluded from later analyses so that confounding by immune reconstitution would be avoided. Baseline TCR diversity was reported to be lower in newly diagnosed patients than in healthy donors, and even lower in relapsed/refractory patients. Among trial patients, those achieving complete response had baseline diversity similar to that of newly diagnosed patients, while diversity was significantly lower in partial responders and progressors.

Genomic DNA was extracted with the Qiagen DNeasy kit from unsorted PBMCs and from negatively selected CD4+ and CD8+ fractions. TCR beta CDR3 regions were subjected to amplification by immunoSEQ multiplex PCR with primers that anneal to V and J segments. A synthetic immune receptor repertoire was used to minimize amplification bias, and any residual bias was removed computationally once sequencing was done. The source study handled its data this way. Custom Python scripts were used to quantify repertoire diversity as the Shannon entropy index. Unsorted, CD4+ and CD8+ repertoires were analyzed separately, except in combined analyses where CD4+ and CD8+ sequences were merged in silico. A clone was considered expanded if an increase in frequency of at least 2-fold after treatment relative to C1D1 was found, and a pseudocount of 0.5 was applied to clones undetected at baseline. Singleton clones were defined as clones with 0 or 1 copy at C1D1, and non-singleton clones were defined as clones with 2 or more copies. Clones expanded in unsorted samples were assigned a CD4+, CD8+ or unknown annotation through matching of protein sequences in sorted samples from the same patient. Wilcoxon tests on paired samples were used to test changes in diversity from C1D1 to C4D1. As stored in TCRdb, this immuneACCESS dataset retains in-frame rearrangements with V and J assigned. A fraction of the clones does not appear; measured against another copy, unresolved V genes explain less than half of the discrepancy, and the remainder lacks a known reason. Clone size and V and J calls were adopted from that table, with D and trimming inferred from the DNA. For this sample there are about 90,000 clones; 90% appear just once. The ten largest clones represent 2.9% of the sample.

Points on this clone: The target of this receptor is not known. Base qualities are not at hand, and no much larger clone is one base apart.

The origin of this receptor is a human donor with classical Hodgkin lymphoma. The source material was peripheral blood mononuclear cells (PBMCs), sampled before the fourth cycle of nivolumab. The rearranged chain carries TRBV27 and TRBJ2-1, with the identity of the D gene unclear. At the DNA level, the sequence is TGTGCCAGCAGTTTGATGACCATCACGAACAATGAGCAGTTCTTC. Protein translation: CASSLMTITNNEQFF.